The clone carrying this TCR beta chain was seen only a few times. These data originate in a study of CD8 T cells in Susac syndrome. V dropped 1 base and J dropped 5 bases, with 8 bases sitting between them. CDR3 length equals 13 residues. CD8+ and CD4+ T cells from blood underwent TCR beta sequencing. RNA amounts of 0.5 to 1 ug underwent reverse transcription with random hexamers. MiXCR, applied by TCRdb to the immunoSEQ multiplex PCR reads, yields one record per CDR3 protein. The table has 200,000 to 300,000 distinct CDR3 sequences, almost 97% seen once. Sample: CD4+ T cells from PBMCs. The chain joins TRBV12-3 or TRBV12-4 to TRBJ2-5; unclear D gene. The TCR comes from a human donor with Susac syndrome. The CDR3 DNA is TGTGCCAGCAGTTTAGGTGCCGCGGAGACCCAGTACTTC. It yields the protein CASSLGAAETQYF.